The 2 T cell receptor beta chains below were found in one sample sequenced in a study of blood T cells in healthy people across ages. A second about 7 to 12 cycle PCR used barcoded and J-beta primers. One entry per CDR3 protein results from TCRdb running MiXCR on the 5' RACE reads. The table shows 350,000 to 450,000 distinct CDR3 sequences, with about half occurring only once. Material for sequencing was blood. The receptors come from a man in his sixties in good health.

Turning to this clonotype: This clone may be a read error of a much larger clone one base away. This chain links TRBV7-2 with TRBJ2-1, with D perhaps TRBD1 (6 bases). The DNA end is more similar to TRBJ2-7, so the J call may be wrong. The length of the CDR3 is 15 residues. The germline gives CDR1 SGHTA, CDR2 FQGNSA. CDR3 DNA: TGTGCCAGCAGCTTGGACAGCTTCTCCTACAATGAGCAGTACTTC. Protein product: CASSLDSFSYNEQYF.

This clonotype occurred a few times. Written as DNA, the CDR3 is TGCAGCGGTGGACAGGGAGGGGGCTATGGCTACACCTTC. Protein: CSGGQGGGYGYTF. This chain links TRBV29-1 with TRBJ1-2, with TRBD1 matching 8 bases. The CDR3 has 13 amino acids. From germline, CDR1 is SQVTM and CDR2 ANQGSEA. V was clipped by 7 bases and J by 4 bases; unmatched bases: 8.